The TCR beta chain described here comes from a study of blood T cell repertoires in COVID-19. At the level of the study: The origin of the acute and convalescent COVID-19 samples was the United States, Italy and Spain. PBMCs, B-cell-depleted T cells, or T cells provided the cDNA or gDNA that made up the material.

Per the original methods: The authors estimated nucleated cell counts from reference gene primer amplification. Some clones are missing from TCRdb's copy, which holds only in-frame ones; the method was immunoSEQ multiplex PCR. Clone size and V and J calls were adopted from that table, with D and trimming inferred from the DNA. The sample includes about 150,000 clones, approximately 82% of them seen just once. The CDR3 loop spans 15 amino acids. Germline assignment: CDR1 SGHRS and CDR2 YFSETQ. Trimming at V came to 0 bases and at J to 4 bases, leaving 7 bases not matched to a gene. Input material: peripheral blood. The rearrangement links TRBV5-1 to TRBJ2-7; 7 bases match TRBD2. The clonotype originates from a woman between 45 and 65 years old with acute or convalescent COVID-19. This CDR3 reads CASSLDRTRGYEQYF. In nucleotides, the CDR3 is TGCGCCAGCAGCTTGGACCGGACTAGGGGATACGAGCAGTACTTC.